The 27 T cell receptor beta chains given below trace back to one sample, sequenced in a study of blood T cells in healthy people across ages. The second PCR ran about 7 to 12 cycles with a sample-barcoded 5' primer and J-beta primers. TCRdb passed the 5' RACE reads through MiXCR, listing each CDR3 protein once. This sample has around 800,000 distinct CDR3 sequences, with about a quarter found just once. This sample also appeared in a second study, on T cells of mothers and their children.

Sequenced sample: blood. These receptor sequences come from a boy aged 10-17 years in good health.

The CDR3 bases are TGTGCCAGCAGCCAAGATTGGAAAAACATTCAGTACTTC. Protein: CASSQDWKNIQYF. The chain has TRBV3-1 and TRBJ2-4; no clear D gene. The V end was cut by 0 bases, the J end by 4 bases, with 4 bases between. Germline CDR1 is LGHDT and CDR2 is YNNKEL (reference sequence). CDR3 length: 13 residues. Drawing the rest from reference TRBV3-1 and TRBJ2-4, the complete variable domain is DTAVSQTPKYLVTQMGNDKSIKCEQNLGHDTMYWYKQDSKKFLKIMFSYNNKELIINETVPNRFSPKSPDKAHLNLHINSLELGDSAVYFCASSQDWKNIQYFGAGTRLSVL.

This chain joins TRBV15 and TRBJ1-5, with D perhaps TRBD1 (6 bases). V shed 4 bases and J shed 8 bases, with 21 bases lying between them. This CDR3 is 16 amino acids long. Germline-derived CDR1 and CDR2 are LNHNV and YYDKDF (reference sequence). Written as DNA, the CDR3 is TGTGCCACCAGCAAAGGGGCAGGGGCAGGATTGGAGCCCCAGCATTTT. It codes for CATSKGAGAGLEPQHF.

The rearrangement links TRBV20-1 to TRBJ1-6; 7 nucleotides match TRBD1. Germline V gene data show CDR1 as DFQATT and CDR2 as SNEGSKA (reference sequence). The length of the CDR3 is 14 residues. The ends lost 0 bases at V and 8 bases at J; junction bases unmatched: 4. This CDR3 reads CSARDRTGYSPLHF. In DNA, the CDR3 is TGCAGTGCTAGAGATAGGACAGGTTATTCACCCCTCCACTTT.

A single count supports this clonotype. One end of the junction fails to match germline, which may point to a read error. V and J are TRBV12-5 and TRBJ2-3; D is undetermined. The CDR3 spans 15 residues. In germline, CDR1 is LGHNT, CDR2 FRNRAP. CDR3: CASGWGDTSTDTQYF. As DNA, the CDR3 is TGTGCCAGTGGTTGGGGTGACACTAGCACAGATACGCAGTATTTT.

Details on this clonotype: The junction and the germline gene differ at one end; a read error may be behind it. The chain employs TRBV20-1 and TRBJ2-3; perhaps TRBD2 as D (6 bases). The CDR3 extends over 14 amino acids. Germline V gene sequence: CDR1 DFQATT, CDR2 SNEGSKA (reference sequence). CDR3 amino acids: CSAKVAGNTDSQYF. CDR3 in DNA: TGCAGTGCTAAGGTTGCGGGGAACACAGATTCGCAGTATTTT.

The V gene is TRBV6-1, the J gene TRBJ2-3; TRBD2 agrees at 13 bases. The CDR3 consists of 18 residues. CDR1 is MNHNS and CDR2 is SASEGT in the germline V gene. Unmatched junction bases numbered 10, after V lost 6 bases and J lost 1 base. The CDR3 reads CASSRGLAGALRTDTQYF. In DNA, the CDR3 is TGTGCCAGCAGCCGCGGACTAGCGGGGGCCCTTCGCACAGATACGCAGTATTTT.

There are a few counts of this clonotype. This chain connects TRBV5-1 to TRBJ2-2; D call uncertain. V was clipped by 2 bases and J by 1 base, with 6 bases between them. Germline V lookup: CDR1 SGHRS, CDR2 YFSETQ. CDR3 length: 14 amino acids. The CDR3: CASSFLGNTGELFF. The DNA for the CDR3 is TGCGCCAGCAGCTTTCTAGGGAACACCGGGGAGCTGTTTTTT.

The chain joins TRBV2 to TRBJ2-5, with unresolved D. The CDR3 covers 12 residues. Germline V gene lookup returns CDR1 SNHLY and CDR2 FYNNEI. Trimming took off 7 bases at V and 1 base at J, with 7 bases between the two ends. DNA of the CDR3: TGTGCCAGCAATGTGTTCCAAGAGACCCAGTACTTC. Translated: CASNVFQETQYF.

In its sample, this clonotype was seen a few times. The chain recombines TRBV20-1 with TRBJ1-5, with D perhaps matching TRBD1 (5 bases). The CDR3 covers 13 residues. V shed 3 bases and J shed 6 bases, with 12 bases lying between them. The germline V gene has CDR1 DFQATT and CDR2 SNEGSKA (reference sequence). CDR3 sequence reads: CSARLGDGQPQHF. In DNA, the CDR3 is TGCAGTGCTAGGCTAGGGGACGGTCAGCCCCAGCATTTT.

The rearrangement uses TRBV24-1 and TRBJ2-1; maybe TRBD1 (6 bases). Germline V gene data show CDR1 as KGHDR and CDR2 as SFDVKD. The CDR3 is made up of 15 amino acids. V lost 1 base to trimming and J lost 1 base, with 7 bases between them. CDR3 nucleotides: TGTGCCACCAGTGATTTAGGGGGTTCCTACAATGAGCAGTTCTTC. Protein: CATSDLGGSYNEQFF.

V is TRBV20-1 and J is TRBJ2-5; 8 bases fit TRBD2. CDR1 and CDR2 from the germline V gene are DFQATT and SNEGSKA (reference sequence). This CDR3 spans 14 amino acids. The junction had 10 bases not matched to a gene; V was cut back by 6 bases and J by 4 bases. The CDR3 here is CSAERYSGGETQYF. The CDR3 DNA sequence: TGCAGTGCGGAGAGGTACAGCGGGGGAGAGACCCAGTACTTC.

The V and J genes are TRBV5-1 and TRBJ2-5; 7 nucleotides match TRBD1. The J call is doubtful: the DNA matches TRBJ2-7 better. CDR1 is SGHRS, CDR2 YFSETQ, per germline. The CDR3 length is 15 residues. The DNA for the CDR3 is TGCGCCAGCAGCCCCGAACAGGGGTCCACCTACGAGCAGTACTTC. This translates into CASSPEQGSTYEQYF.

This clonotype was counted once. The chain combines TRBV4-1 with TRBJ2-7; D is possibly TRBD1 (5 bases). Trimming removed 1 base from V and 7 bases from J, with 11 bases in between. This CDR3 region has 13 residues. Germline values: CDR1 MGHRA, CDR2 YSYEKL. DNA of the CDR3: TGCGCCAGCAGCCAAGGAACAAGGGGAGAGCAGTACTTC. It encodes CASSQGTRGEQYF.

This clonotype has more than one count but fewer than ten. The chain's CDR3 is CASTPSSGPYEQYF. CDR3 in DNA: TGTGCCAGCACTCCTTCGAGCGGGCCCTACGAGCAGTACTTC. The chain recombines TRBV6-5 with TRBJ2-7; D perhaps matches TRBD2 (6 bases). Germline values: CDR1 MNHEY, CDR2 SVGAGI. The CDR3 is made up of 14 amino acids. V was trimmed by 7 bases and J by 2 bases, leaving 15 bases between them.

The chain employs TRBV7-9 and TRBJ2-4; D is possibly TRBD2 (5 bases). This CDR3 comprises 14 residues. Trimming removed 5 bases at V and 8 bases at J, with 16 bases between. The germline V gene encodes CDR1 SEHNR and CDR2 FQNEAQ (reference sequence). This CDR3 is CASSPLPGWDIQYF. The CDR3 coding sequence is TGTGCCAGCAGCCCCCTCCCGGGATGGGACATTCAGTACTTC.

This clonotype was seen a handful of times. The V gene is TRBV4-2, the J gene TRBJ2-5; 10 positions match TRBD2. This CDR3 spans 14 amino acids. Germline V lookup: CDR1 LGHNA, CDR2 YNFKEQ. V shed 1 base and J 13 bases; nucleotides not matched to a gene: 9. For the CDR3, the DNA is TGTGCCAGCAGCCAAGGAGGTAGCGGGGGGTGGCCGTACTTC. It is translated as CASSQGGSGGWPYF.

CDR3: CASSVGPRRETQYF. CDR3 nucleotide sequence: TGTGCCAGCAGCGTAGGTCCGAGGAGAGAGACCCAGTACTTC. The chain uses TRBV9 and TRBJ2-5; no clear D gene. The CDR3 consists of 14 residues. V was pared by 0 bases and J by 4 bases, with 10 bases between. The V gene's germline CDR1 is SGDLS and CDR2 YYNGEE.

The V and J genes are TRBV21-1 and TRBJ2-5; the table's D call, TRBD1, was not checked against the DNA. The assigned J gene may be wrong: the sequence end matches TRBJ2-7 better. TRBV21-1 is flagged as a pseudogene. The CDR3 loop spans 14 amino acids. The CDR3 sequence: CASSRGRRANEQYF. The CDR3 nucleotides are TGTGCCAGCAGTCGGGGACGGAGGGCGAACGAGCAGTACTTC.

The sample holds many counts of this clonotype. CDR3 protein: CASSLGHSYEQYF. In DNA form, the CDR3 reads TGCGCCAGCAGCTTGGGACACTCCTACGAGCAGTACTTC. The genes are TRBV5-1 and TRBJ2-7; D ambiguous. CDR1 and CDR2 from the germline V gene are SGHRS and YFSETQ. V was cut by 0 bases and J by 0 bases, with 4 bases left in between. This CDR3 has 13 amino acids.

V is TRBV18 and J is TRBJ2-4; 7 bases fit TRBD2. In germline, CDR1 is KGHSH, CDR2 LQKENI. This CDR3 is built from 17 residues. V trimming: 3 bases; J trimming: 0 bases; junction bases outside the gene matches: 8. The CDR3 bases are TGTGCCAGCTCACCTGAGGCGGGGGAGCTAGCCAAAAACATTCAGTACTTC. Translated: CASSPEAGELAKNIQYF.

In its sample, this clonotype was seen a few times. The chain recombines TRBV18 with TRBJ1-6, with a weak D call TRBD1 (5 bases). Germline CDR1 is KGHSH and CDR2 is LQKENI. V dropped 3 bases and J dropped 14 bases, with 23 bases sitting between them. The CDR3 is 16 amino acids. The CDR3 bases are TGTGCCAGCTCACCTTCGCCCCAGGGCCTAAGGCCCACCCTCCACTTT. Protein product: CASSPSPQGLRPTLHF.

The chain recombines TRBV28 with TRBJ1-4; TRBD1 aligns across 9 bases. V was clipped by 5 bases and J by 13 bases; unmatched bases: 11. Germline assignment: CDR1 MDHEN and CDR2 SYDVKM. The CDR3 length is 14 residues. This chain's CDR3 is CASSTTGTGSRLFF. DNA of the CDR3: TGTGCCAGCAGTACCACCGGGACAGGGAGTCGACTGTTTTTT.

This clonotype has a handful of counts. The chain's CDR3 is CAWSGQHNEKLFF. The CDR3 region has the DNA TGTGCCTGGTCGGGACAGCATAATGAAAAACTGTTTTTT. The chain is built from TRBV30 and TRBJ1-4; TRBD1 matches 7 bases. Germline trimming cut 5 bases from V and 4 bases from J; bases unmatched to any gene: 4. The CDR3 is 13 amino acids. CDR1 GTSNPN and CDR2 SVGIG come from the germline V gene (reference sequence).

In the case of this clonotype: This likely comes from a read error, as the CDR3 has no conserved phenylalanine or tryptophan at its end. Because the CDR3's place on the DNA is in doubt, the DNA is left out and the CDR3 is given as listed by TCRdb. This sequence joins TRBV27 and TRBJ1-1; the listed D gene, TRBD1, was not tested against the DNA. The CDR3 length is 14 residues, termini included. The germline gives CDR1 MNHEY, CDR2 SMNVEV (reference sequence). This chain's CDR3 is CASSLDRGNTEASS.

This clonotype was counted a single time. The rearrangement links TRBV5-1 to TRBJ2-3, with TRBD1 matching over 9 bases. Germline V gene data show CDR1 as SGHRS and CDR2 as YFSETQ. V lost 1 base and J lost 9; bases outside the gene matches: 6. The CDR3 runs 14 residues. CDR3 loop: CASSLFRQGDTQYF. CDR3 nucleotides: TGCGCCAGCAGCTTGTTTCGACAGGGGGACACGCAGTATTTT. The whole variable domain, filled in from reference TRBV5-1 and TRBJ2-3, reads KAGVTQTPRYLIKTRGQQVTLSCSPISGHRSVSWYQQTPGQGLQFLFEYFSETQRNKGNFPGRFSGRQFSNSRSEMNVSTLELGDSALYLCASSLFRQGDTQYFGPGTRLTVL.

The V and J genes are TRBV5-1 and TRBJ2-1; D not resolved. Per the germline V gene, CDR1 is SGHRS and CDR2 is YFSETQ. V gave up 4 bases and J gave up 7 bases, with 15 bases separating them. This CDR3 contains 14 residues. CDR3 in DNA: TGCGCCAGCAGCCACCCCGACTCCCCTAATGAGCAGTTCTTC. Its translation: CASSHPDSPNEQFF.

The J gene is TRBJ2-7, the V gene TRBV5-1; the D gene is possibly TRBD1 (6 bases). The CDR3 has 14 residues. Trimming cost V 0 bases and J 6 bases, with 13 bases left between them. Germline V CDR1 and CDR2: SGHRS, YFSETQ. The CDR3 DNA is TGCGCCAGCAGCTTGGGGTCAGGGGAAGGCGAGCAGTACTTC. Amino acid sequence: CASSLGSGEGEQYF.